This T cell receptor beta chain appears in the sequencing data of a study of neoadjuvant anti-PD-1 for oral cavity cancer. Turning to the study itself: Patients without progression got a fourth dose around day 43. Whole-study results and caveats: With a few patients per group, TCR findings need larger cohorts.

V was shortened by 4 bases and J by 5 bases, with 8 bases between the two germline ends. CDR1 and CDR2 (germline): KGHSH, LQKENI. This CDR3 spans 12 amino acids. On this clone itself: Its antigen is not known.

The data were produced by immunoSEQ multiplex PCR, yet TCRdb's version contains in-frame clones alone and is incomplete. The sample carries approximately 74,000 clones, roughly 80% recorded once. This receptor was obtained from a person aged 40 to 85 with oral cavity squamous cell carcinoma. This chain links TRBV18 with TRBJ1-1; tentative D call: TRBD1 (5 bases). Sequencing used PBMCs, obtained before nivolumab (anti-PD-1) treatment. The chain's CDR3 is CASSRPGTEAFF. DNA for the CDR3: TGTGCCAGCTCACGGCCAGGGACTGAAGCTTTCTTT.